These 31 T cell receptor beta chains were sequenced from one sample in a study of cytomegalovirus exposure and HLA in healthy donors. The primer mix had 60 Vbeta and 13 Jbeta primers. Method: immunoSEQ multiplex PCR; TCRdb's copy keeps in-frame clones and lacks some. The sample shows roughly 150,000 clones, about 72% of them seen only once. Sequencing was done on a sample of PBMCs. The receptors stem from a man in his forties in good health and CMV-seronegative.

This clone showed up just a few times. Other DNA sequences within the sample encode an identical CDR3. The rearrangement uses TRBV6-1 and TRBJ1-6; D call uncertain. Trimming shortened V by 2 bases and J by 0 bases, and 11 bases separated the two germline ends. Looked up from germline, CDR1 is MNHNS and CDR2 is SASEGT. The CDR3 spans 17 residues. The CDR3 nucleotides are TGTGCCAGCAGTGAACAGGCTGATAGCTCCTATAATTCACCCCTCCACTTT. It translates to CASSEQADSSYNSPLHF.

Remarks on this clone: One junction end does not reproduce the germline sequence, and a read error may be involved. The gene calls are TRBV27 and TRBJ1-2, with TRBD1 identical over 8 bases. Germline V gene sequence: CDR1 MNHEY, CDR2 SMNVEV (reference sequence). The CDR3 totals 14 residues. The CDR3 DNA reads TGTGCCAGCAGTTTGGGACAGGCGAACTATGGCTACCCCTTC. As protein: CASSLGQANYGYPF.

The gene calls are TRBV5-1 and TRBJ2-7; a weak D match, TRBD2 (5 bases). The CDR3 loop spans 13 amino acids. V dropped 0 bases and J dropped 7 bases, with 11 bases sitting between them. Germline loops: CDR1 SGHRS, CDR2 YFSETQ. CDR3 in DNA: TGCGCCAGCAGCTTGGTTACCCGCGGGGAGCAGTACTTC. Translation: CASSLVTRGEQYF.

The CDR3 region has the DNA TGTGCCAGTAGTATTCGGGGGAACCTCTACGAGCAGTACTTC. Translation gives CASSIRGNLYEQYF. V gene TRBV19 combines with J gene TRBJ2-7; D perhaps matches TRBD2 (6 bases). The CDR3 length is 14 residues. The germline V gene has CDR1 LNHDA and CDR2 SQIVND (reference sequence). V lost 3 bases to trimming and J lost 3 bases, with 12 bases between them.

The V gene is TRBV13, the J gene TRBJ1-3; a possible D gene is TRBD1 (5 bases). The ends were cut back, 0 bases at V and 0 bases at J, with 12 bases in the middle. Germline assignment: CDR1 PRHDT and CDR2 FYEKMQ (reference sequence). CDR3 length equals 17 residues. The CDR3 reads CASSLGSQAISGNTIYF. Written as DNA, the CDR3 is TGTGCCAGCAGCTTAGGGTCACAGGCCATCTCTGGAAACACCATATATTTT.

The J gene is TRBJ1-2, the V gene TRBV7-2; 9 bases line up with TRBD1. V shed 4 bases and J 4 bases; nucleotides not matched to a gene: 10. This CDR3 contains 16 residues. Germline V gene lookup returns CDR1 SGHTA and CDR2 FQGNSA. DNA for the CDR3: TGTGCCAGCAGCTCGAACAGGGGGCAGTTTCTCTATGGCTACACCTTC. Translation gives CASSSNRGQFLYGYTF.

V and J are TRBV5-6 and TRBJ1-5; D ambiguous. V was pared by 2 bases and J by 6 bases, with 15 bases between. Germline CDR1 is SGHDT and CDR2 is YYEEEE. The CDR3 is 15 residues long. The CDR3 loop is CASSLRQNQAQPQHF. The CDR3 coding sequence is TGTGCCAGCAGCTTACGTCAGAACCAGGCTCAGCCCCAGCATTTT. Based on the CDR3 plus reference TRBV5-6 and TRBJ1-5, the full variable domain is DAGVTQSPTHLIKTRGQQVTLRCSPKSGHDTVSWYQQALGQGPQFIFQYYEEEERQRGNFPDRFSGHQFPNYSSELNVNALLLGDSALYLCASSLRQNQAQPQHFGDGTRLSIL.

Here the CDR3 reads CATSRARGYGEQYF. CDR3 coding DNA: TGTGCCACCAGCAGAGCCAGGGGCTACGGCGAGCAGTACTTC. The V and J genes are TRBV15 and TRBJ2-7, with D perhaps matching TRBD1 (6 bases). The V gene's germline CDR1 is LNHNV and CDR2 YYDKDF (reference sequence). The CDR3 sequence is 14 residues long. V gave up 1 base and J gave up 6 bases, with 13 bases separating them.

J is TRBJ1-5 and V is TRBV2, with a possible D match to TRBD1 (6 bases). Trimming left V 5 bases short and J 7 bases short, with 12 bases between. The CDR3 covers 13 residues. Germline V gene data show CDR1 as SNHLY and CDR2 as FYNNEI. DNA of the CDR3: TGTGCCAGCAGTCTGACAGGTATCCAGCCCCAGCATTTT. Protein product: CASSLTGIQPQHF.

This chain links TRBV14 with TRBJ2-4, with TRBD1 matching 9 bases. Germline trimming cut 3 bases from V and 13 bases from J; bases unmatched to any gene: 4. Germline V gene sequence: CDR1 SGHDN, CDR2 FVKESK. This CDR3 region has 12 residues. The CDR3 sequence is CASSHTGGPQYF. The CDR3 DNA reads as TGTGCCAGCAGCCATACAGGGGGCCCGCAGTACTTC.

This sequence joins TRBV10-3 and TRBJ2-3, with 9 bases matching TRBD1. Trimming took 6 bases from V and 3 from J; bases not matched to a gene: 7. The CDR3 extends over 15 amino acids. Germline CDR1 reads ENHRY; CDR2 reads SYGVKD. CDR3 in amino acids: CAIRADRGRTDTQYF. CDR3 in DNA: TGTGCCATCAGAGCGGACAGGGGAAGGACAGATACGCAGTATTTT.

CDR3 DNA sequence: TGTGCCAGCAGCCCCTGGACAGGCCCGAACACTGAAGCTTTCTTT. Protein product: CASSPWTGPNTEAFF. The genes are TRBV14 and TRBJ1-1; TRBD1 matches at 7 bases. The CDR3 contains 15 residues. Germline-derived CDR1 and CDR2 are SGHDN and FVKESK. Losses at the gene ends were 4 bases for V and 1 base for J; bases not matched to a gene: 6.

The rearrangement uses TRBV10-2 and TRBJ2-7; 10 nucleotides match TRBD2. The germline V gene encodes CDR1 WSHSY and CDR2 SAAADI. The length of the CDR3 is 17 residues. Trimming cost V 1 base and J 3 bases; bases outside gene matches: 9. The chain's CDR3 is CASSELLGLAEHYEQYF. CDR3 DNA sequence: TGCGCCAGCAGTGAGTTATTAGGACTAGCGGAACACTACGAGCAGTACTTC.

The chain recombines TRBV29-1 with TRBJ2-7; D perhaps matches TRBD1 (5 bases). V was pared by 3 bases and J by 3 bases, with 9 bases between. The CDR3 totals 12 residues. Germline loops: CDR1 SQVTM, CDR2 ANQGSEA. CDR3 bases: TGCAGCGTTGATTCGGACAACTACGAGCAGTACTTC. This sequence encodes CSVDSDNYEQYF.

V and J are TRBV5-1 and TRBJ1-2; a possible D gene is TRBD1 (5 bases). The CDR3 is 14 amino acids. Germline V gene data show CDR1 as SGHRS and CDR2 as YFSETQ. V lost 6 bases and J lost 4, with 16 bases in between. CDR3 DNA sequence: TGCGCCAGCACCCCGACAGACCCCCTCTATGGCTACACCTTC. Encoded protein: CASTPTDPLYGYTF.

This chain connects TRBV28 to TRBJ1-4; 8 bases fit TRBD1. The length of the CDR3 is 19 residues. V lost 6 bases, J lost 4 bases, and 19 bases stayed unmatched. Germline CDR1 reads MDHEN; CDR2 reads SYDVKM. CDR3 sequence reads: CASSPPQGAGPTRNEKLFF. The CDR3 DNA is TGTGCCAGCAGCCCACCCCAGGGGGCAGGGCCAACCCGTAATGAAAAACTGTTTTTT.

The V gene is TRBV4-1, the J gene TRBJ2-1; D is perhaps TRBD2 (5 bases). Germline assignment: CDR1 MGHRA and CDR2 YSYEKL. The CDR3 covers 13 residues. With 1 base removed from V and 13 bases from J, the gap between germline ends came to 14 bases. The CDR3 DNA sequence: TGCGCCAGCAGCCAAGGAGAGCGGATGGAACAGTTCTTC. Protein: CASSQGERMEQFF.

The V and J genes are TRBV19 and TRBJ2-1, with 8 bases identical to TRBD2. Per germline, CDR1 LNHDA and CDR2 SQIVND (reference sequence). The V and J ends lost 7 bases and 4 bases, in that order; junction bases with no gene match: 6. The CDR3 has 14 residues. CDR3 coding DNA: TGTGCCAGTAACGGGAGGGACCCTTACAATGAGCAGTTCTTC. Translating gives CASNGRDPYNEQFF.

V and J are TRBV18 and TRBJ1-2, with 8 positions matching TRBD1. The CDR3 runs 14 residues. Germline V gene lookup returns CDR1 KGHSH and CDR2 LQKENI. V was clipped by 3 bases and J by 4 bases; unmatched bases: 4. The CDR3 region is CASSPNDRGYGYTF. CDR3 nucleotide sequence: TGTGCCAGCTCACCCAACGACAGGGGCTATGGCTACACCTTC.

The chain employs TRBV25-1 and TRBJ1-3; D is unclear. Between the trimmed V and J ends, which lost 5 bases and 0 bases, there was a span of 5 bases. Germline V gene data show CDR1 as MGHDK and CDR2 as SYGVNS. The CDR3 has 13 amino acids. The CDR3 nucleotides read TGTGCCAGCAGTCGTCGCTCTGGAAACACCATATATTTT. Protein product: CASSRRSGNTIYF.

This clone was found once. J is TRBJ2-2 and V is TRBV6-6; the D is unclear. Trimming cost V 2 bases and J 0 bases, with 10 bases left between them. CDR1 is MNHNY, CDR2 SVGAGI, per germline (reference sequence). The CDR3 length is 16 residues. CDR3 DNA: TGTGCCAGCAGTTACGTAGAGAGTCCGAACACCGGGGAGCTGTTTTTT. Translating it yields CASSYVESPNTGELFF.

This clone was picked up one time. This chain connects TRBV9 to TRBJ2-7; 8 bases are a match to TRBD1. With 4 bases clipped from V and 6 bases from J, the junction kept 18 bases outside the gene matches. The CDR3 consists of 17 residues. Germline CDR1 reads SGDLS; CDR2 reads YYNGEE. The CDR3 nucleotides are TGTGCCAGCAGCACTGCCGGACAGGGTGTCGGTAAAGGCGAGCAGTACTTC. It yields the protein CASSTAGQGVGKGEQYF.

The chain carries TRBV7-6 and TRBJ2-5, with 8 nucleotides matching TRBD2. The V segment lost 1 base and the J segment 5 bases; nucleotides outside the gene matches: 6. Germline V gene sequence: CDR1 SGHVS, CDR2 FNYEAQ. The CDR3 is 15 amino acids. As DNA, the CDR3 is TGTGCCAGCAGCTTAGGACCCAGCGGGGGCGAGACCCAGTACTTC. Translated, it gives CASSLGPSGGETQYF.

V usage is TRBV6-1 and J usage is TRBJ2-7, with no clear D. Germline V lookup: CDR1 MNHNS, CDR2 SASEGT. The CDR3 runs 8 residues. The chain's CDR3 is CATYEQYF. CDR3 DNA sequence: TGTGCTACCTACGAGCAGTACTTC.

The chain couples TRBV7-9 to TRBJ2-1; D gene unclear. V was clipped by 1 base and J by 3 bases, with 7 bases between them. The CDR3 is made up of 14 amino acids. CDR1 and CDR2 from the germline V gene are SEHNR and FQNEAQ (reference sequence). The CDR3 loop is CASSLESSYNEQFF. The CDR3 DNA reads TGTGCCAGCAGCTTAGAGTCCAGCTACAATGAGCAGTTCTTC.

The chain employs TRBV5-1 and TRBJ1-1; no reliable D call. The CDR3 extends over 17 amino acids. Trimming removed 0 bases from V and 0 bases from J, with 15 bases in between. Germline V gene sequence: CDR1 SGHRS, CDR2 YFSETQ. In nucleotides, the CDR3 is TGCGCCAGCAGCTTGGTCGCGGGGAACCCTATGAACACTGAAGCTTTCTTT. It yields the protein CASSLVAGNPMNTEAFF.

The chain combines TRBV5-6 with TRBJ2-3; D unresolved. CDR1 is SGHDT and CDR2 is YYEEEE in the germline V gene. V lost 2 bases, J lost 2 bases, and 12 bases lay in between. The CDR3 covers 15 residues. As DNA, the CDR3 is TGTGCCAGCAGCTTACTTCTAGGCAACACAGATACGCAGTATTTT. Encoded protein: CASSLLLGNTDTQYF.

J is TRBJ1-2 and V is TRBV2, with 10 bases fitting TRBD1. Germline V gives CDR1 SNHLY, CDR2 FYNNEI. The CDR3 length is 15 residues. The V segment lost 6 bases and the J segment 8 bases; nucleotides outside the gene matches: 12. CDR3 in DNA: TGTGCCAGCAGGGCCGACAGGGGGCAGGGTATAGGCTACACCTTC. Its protein product is CASRADRGQGIGYTF. The whole variable domain, remainder taken from reference TRBV2 and TRBJ1-2, is EPEVTQTPSHQVTQMGQEVILRCVPISNHLYFYWYRQILGQKVEFLVSFYNNEISEKSEIFDDQFSVERPDGSNFTLKIRSTKLEDSAMYFCASRADRGQGIGYTFGSGTRLTVV.

The rearrangement uses TRBV11-2 and TRBJ1-1; D unresolved. This CDR3 is 12 amino acids long. Germline V lookup: CDR1 SGHAT, CDR2 FQNNGV. V dropped 1 base and J dropped 7 bases, with 7 bases sitting between them. Here the CDR3 DNA reads TGTGCCAGCAGCTTAGGGGCGATTGAAGCTTTCTTT. Translated, it gives CASSLGAIEAFF. Complete variable domain (other parts from reference TRBV11-2 and TRBJ1-1): EAGVAQSPRYKIIEKRQSVAFWCNPISGHATLYWYQQILGQGPKLLIQFQNNGVVDDSQLPKDRFSAERLKGVDSTLKIQPAKLEDSAVYLCASSLGAIEAFFGQGTRLTVV.

CDR3 nucleotides: TGCGCCAGCAGCTTGGTTCCGACAGGGGCGAACCCTGGAAACACCATATATTTT. This encodes CASSLVPTGANPGNTIYF. The chain couples TRBV5-1 to TRBJ1-3; TRBD1 matches 8 bases. The V gene end was trimmed by 0 bases and the J gene end by 2 bases; junction bases not matched to a gene: 10. Germline V CDR1 and CDR2: SGHRS, YFSETQ. The CDR3 sequence is 18 residues long.

The chain links TRBV20-1 to TRBJ2-2; D remains ambiguous. In germline, CDR1 is DFQATT, CDR2 SNEGSKA (reference sequence). V gave up 5 bases and J gave up 4 bases, with 5 bases separating them. The CDR3 totals 11 residues. CDR3 protein: CSAPITGELFF. DNA for the CDR3: TGCAGTGCTCCCATCACCGGGGAGCTGTTTTTT.